This entry lists 24 T cell receptor beta chains sequenced from one sample in a study of blood T cell repertoires in COVID-19. TCRdb keeps only in-frame clones here, not all; method: immunoSEQ multiplex PCR. The sample yields about 92,000 clones, around 84% seen once. Sequencing used peripheral blood. Every receptor here comes from an elderly man with acute or convalescent COVID-19.

The V and J genes are TRBV6-1 and TRBJ2-2, with a tentative D call TRBD2 (5 bases). This CDR3 is built from 15 residues. Germline V gene data show CDR1 as MNHNS and CDR2 as SASEGT. V lost 1 base to trimming and J lost 9 bases, with 15 bases between them. CDR3 in DNA: TGTGCCAGCAGTGAAGGTCCCGGGGTCGGTAGGGAGCTGTTTTTT. Its protein product is CASSEGPGVGRELFF.

The V call is TRBV2, the J call TRBJ1-5, with 12 bases that match TRBD1. V lost 5 bases, J lost 7 bases, and 6 bases stayed unmatched. Per the germline V gene, CDR1 is SNHLY and CDR2 is FYNNEI. The CDR3 has 15 amino acids. The CDR3: CASSPGTGGVQPQHF. The CDR3 coding sequence is TGTGCCAGCAGTCCCGGGACAGGGGGCGTACAGCCCCAGCATTTT.

Points on this clone: The junction and the germline gene differ at one end; a read error may be behind it. This sequence joins TRBV7-9 and TRBJ1-2; weak D call: TRBD1 (6 bases). The germline V gene has CDR1 SEHNR and CDR2 FQNEAQ (reference sequence). The CDR3 contains 11 residues. The CDR3, as DNA: TGTGCCAGCAGCTCCTCGGGGGGCAGGGCCTTC. This sequence encodes CASSSSGGRAF.

This clone has just a few counts. This chain connects TRBV11-2 to TRBJ1-1, with 8 bases aligning to TRBD1. Germline CDR1 and CDR2: SGHAT and FQNNGV. CDR3 length: 15 amino acids. With V trimmed by 6 bases and J by 1 base, 7 bases remained unmatched. CDR3 sequence reads: CASREPGGQNTEAFF. The DNA for the CDR3 is TGTGCCAGCAGAGAGCCAGGGGGCCAGAACACTGAAGCTTTCTTT.

V is TRBV28 and J is TRBJ2-2; 8 bases are shared with TRBD2. Trimming removed 8 bases from V and 7 bases from J; junction bases left unmatched: 12. Germline V CDR1 and CDR2: MDHEN, SYDVKM. The CDR3 is made up of 15 amino acids. The CDR3 sequence: CASGLGLGIVGELFF. As DNA, the CDR3 is TGTGCCAGCGGATTGGGACTAGGTATCGTCGGGGAGCTGTTTTTT.

The V gene is TRBV7-2, the J gene TRBJ2-2; 10 bases are a match to TRBD2. CDR3 length: 16 residues. Looked up from germline, CDR1 is SGHTA and CDR2 is FQGNSA. Trimming took 3 bases from V and 5 from J; bases not matched to a gene: 6. CDR3 sequence: CASSFTSGKYTGELFF. The CDR3 DNA is TGTGCCAGCAGCTTCACTAGCGGGAAATATACCGGGGAGCTGTTTTTT.

The chain employs TRBV3-1 (or the pseudogene TRBV3-2) and TRBJ2-3; perhaps TRBD2 as D (6 bases). The CDR3 sequence is 16 residues long. CDR1 and CDR2 from the germline V gene are LGHDT and YNNKEL (reference sequence). With 3 bases removed from V and 0 bases from J, the gap between germline ends came to 13 bases. This CDR3 is CASSHRRSGSTDTQYF. Here the CDR3 DNA reads TGTGCCAGCAGCCACCGAAGGAGCGGGAGCACAGATACGCAGTATTTT.

This clone occurred once. The chain links TRBV7-8 to TRBJ2-1; 7 nucleotides align to TRBD2. V lost 2 bases, J lost 0 bases, and 13 bases stayed unmatched. Germline lookup yields CDR1 SGHVS and CDR2 FQNEAQ. This CDR3 has 19 amino acids. CDR3: CASSLIAGVQKSSYNEQFF. DNA for the CDR3: TGTGCCAGCAGCTTAATTGCGGGAGTCCAGAAGAGCTCCTACAATGAGCAGTTCTTC.

The chain has TRBV5-8 and TRBJ2-6; 8 nucleotides match TRBD1. The CDR3 loop spans 18 amino acids. CDR1 is SGHTS, CDR2 YDEGEE, per germline. Losses at the gene ends were 6 bases for V and 0 bases for J; bases not matched to a gene: 11. The CDR3 DNA reads TGTGCCAGCATACACCGCAGGGGGCTCGGCTCTGGGGCCAACGTCCTGACTTTC. Its protein product is CASIHRRGLGSGANVLTF.

This clone came up once. V is TRBV5-5 and J is TRBJ1-3; 7 bases are a match to TRBD1. CDR1 is SGHKS and CDR2 is YYEKEE in the germline V gene (reference sequence). The CDR3 extends over 15 amino acids. J lost 5 bases, V lost 4 bases, and 9 bases had no gene match. CDR3 loop: CASSPSRQGRNTIYF. DNA of the CDR3: TGTGCCAGCAGCCCGTCGAGACAGGGCAGAAACACCATATATTTT.

The chain links TRBV6-5 to TRBJ1-2; possible D gene TRBD1, 5 bases. Trimming removed 5 bases from V and 4 bases from J, with 11 bases in between. Germline CDR1 MNHEY, CDR2 SVGAGI. This CDR3 is 13 amino acids long. CDR3 amino acids: CASSRTTGYGYTF. The CDR3 region has the DNA TGTGCCAGCAGTCGGACAACCGGCTATGGCTACACCTTC.

This chain links TRBV2 with TRBJ1-2; possibly TRBD1 for D (6 bases). The V end was cut by 6 bases, the J end by 7 bases, with 21 bases between. The CDR3 is 15 residues long. Germline V gives CDR1 SNHLY, CDR2 FYNNEI. This CDR3 reads CASRETTGTPGGYTF. CDR3 DNA sequence: TGTGCCAGCAGGGAAACCACAGGGACCCCGGGTGGCTACACCTTC.

The genes are TRBV19 and TRBJ1-5; 7 bases map to TRBD1. This CDR3 is 13 amino acids long. V lost 5 bases and J lost 5; bases outside the gene matches: 3. CDR1 is LNHDA and CDR2 is SQIVND in the germline V gene (reference sequence). In DNA form, the CDR3 reads TGTGCCAGTAGTGGGGACAGATATCAGCCCCAGCATTTT. Translating it yields CASSGDRYQPQHF.

The chain joins TRBV28 to TRBJ2-1; 7 nucleotides agree with TRBD1. The CDR3 is made up of 16 amino acids. Germline loops: CDR1 MDHEN, CDR2 SYDVKM. The trim removed 6 bases at V and 3 bases at J, leaving 11 bases unmatched. The CDR3 protein is CASRGDSPEVYNEQFF. In DNA, the CDR3 is TGTGCCAGCAGGGGGGACAGTCCCGAGGTCTACAATGAGCAGTTCTTC.

The rearrangement joins TRBV3-1 (or the pseudogene TRBV3-2) to TRBJ1-2; possibly TRBD1 for D (5 bases). V lost 4 bases, J lost 2 bases, and 14 bases lay in between. This CDR3 has 15 residues. CDR1 is LGHDT and CDR2 is YNNKEL in the germline V gene (reference sequence). The CDR3 spells CASSPLEGANYGYTF. The CDR3 DNA follows: TGTGCCAGCAGCCCTCTGGAAGGGGCGAACTATGGCTACACCTTC.

The chain recombines TRBV10-2 with TRBJ2-2; 9 bases fit TRBD1. This CDR3 has 14 amino acids. Germline CDR1 WSHSY, CDR2 SAAADI. The junction had 5 bases not matched to a gene; V was cut back by 7 bases and J by 5 bases. The CDR3 spells CASNRQGGTGELFF. The CDR3 coding sequence is TGCGCCAGCAACCGACAGGGGGGAACCGGGGAGCTGTTTTTT.

The genes are TRBV7-8 and TRBJ2-5, with TRBD2 identical over 14 bases. The CDR3 sequence is 16 residues long. V trimming: 3 bases; J trimming: 5 bases; junction bases outside the gene matches: 5. Per germline, CDR1 SGHVS and CDR2 FQNEAQ. The CDR3 sequence is CASSLGTSGSLETQYF. Here the CDR3 DNA reads TGTGCCAGCAGCTTGGGGACTAGCGGGAGTTTGGAGACCCAGTACTTC.

This clone was observed once. This chain links TRBV19 with TRBJ2-7; maybe TRBD1 (5 bases). Trimming removed 2 bases at V and 0 bases at J, with 8 bases between. The germline CDR1 and CDR2 sequences are LNHDA and SQIVND (reference sequence). The CDR3 spans 14 residues. The CDR3 coding sequence is TGTGCCAGTAGTATAAATAGGGGCTCCTACGAGCAGTACTTC. Protein product: CASSINRGSYEQYF.

The chain has TRBV4-1 and TRBJ2-7; 13 bases line up with TRBD2. The CDR3 totals 16 residues. V shed 1 base and J 4 bases; nucleotides not matched to a gene: 4. Germline CDR1 MGHRA, CDR2 YSYEKL. The CDR3 protein is CASSQATSGRRYEQYF. As DNA, the CDR3 is TGCGCCAGCAGCCAAGCGACTAGCGGGAGGAGGTACGAGCAGTACTTC.

The chain uses TRBV7-6 and TRBJ2-1, with 10 bases lining up with TRBD2. With 5 bases clipped from V and 4 bases from J, the junction kept 5 bases outside the gene matches. CDR3 size: 15 residues. From germline, CDR1 is SGHVS and CDR2 FNYEAQ. Here the CDR3 reads CASSPSLAGYNEQFF. Here the CDR3 DNA reads TGTGCCAGCAGCCCGTCACTAGCGGGGTACAATGAGCAGTTCTTC.

The J gene is TRBJ1-2, the V gene TRBV27; D call uncertain. The germline CDR1 and CDR2 sequences are MNHEY and SMNVEV (reference sequence). The CDR3 consists of 15 residues. V lost 0 bases, J lost 8 bases, and 16 bases lay in between. The CDR3 nucleotides are TGTGCCAGCAGTTTATCAATGTCCCACTATGAGGGCTACACCTTC. It specifies CASSLSMSHYEGYTF.

The chain recombines TRBV11-2 with TRBJ2-7, with D tentatively TRBD2 (6 bases). There are 15 residues in the CDR3. The ends were cut back, 3 bases at V and 5 bases at J, with 17 bases in the middle. Germline values: CDR1 SGHAT, CDR2 FQNNGV. CDR3 in DNA: TGTGCCAGCAGCTTCTTTACTCAGACTAGTCACGAGCAGTACTTC. Encoded protein: CASSFFTQTSHEQYF. Full variable domain (outside the CDR3, taken from reference TRBV11-2 and TRBJ2-7): EAGVAQSPRYKIIEKRQSVAFWCNPISGHATLYWYQQILGQGPKLLIQFQNNGVVDDSQLPKDRFSAERLKGVDSTLKIQPAKLEDSAVYLCASSFFTQTSHEQYFGPGTRLTVT.

This chain uses TRBV18 with TRBJ1-1; the D gene is possibly TRBD1 (5 bases). Germline CDR1 is KGHSH and CDR2 is LQKENI. The CDR3 has 14 residues. V was clipped by 6 bases and J by 2 bases, with 13 bases between them. The chain's CDR3 is CASSTGGINTEAFF. CDR3 DNA sequence: TGTGCCAGCTCCACCGGGGGGATTAACACTGAAGCTTTCTTT.

The chain carries TRBV6-5 and TRBJ1-2; 9 bases map to TRBD1. The CDR3 is 14 amino acids. V lost 5 bases and J lost 2; bases outside the gene matches: 3. Germline loops: CDR1 MNHEY, CDR2 SVGAGI. DNA of the CDR3: TGTGCCAGCAGTCGCACAGGGGGCAACTATGGCTACACCTTC. This encodes CASSRTGGNYGYTF.